The rows below give T cell receptor beta chains drawn from one sample of a study of cytomegalovirus exposure and HLA in healthy donors. The protocol was immunoSEQ multiplex PCR, while the TCRdb copy is restricted to in-frame clones and leaves out a portion. The table includes around 170,000 clones, roughly 80% detected once. Material: PBMCs. The source is a man aged 35 to 55 in good health and CMV-seropositive. Both conserved end residues are part of each CDR3. A D gene is named only where the DNA matches it firmly. Some rows mark clone size as missing; the rest say once, few, many or name a class of expanded clone.

DNA | CDR3 | size | J | length | D | V
TGTGCCTGGAGCTCGACAGGGGGGTGGAAGACCCAGTACTTC | CAWSSTGGWKTQYF | . | TRBJ2-5 | 14 | TRBD1 | TRBV30
TGTGCCAGTAGTATGCAGGGCAGGGGCTACGAGCAGTACTTC | CASSMQGRGYEQYF | . | TRBJ2-7 | 14 | . | TRBV19
TGTGCCAGTACTACAAGCAATGAGCAGTTCTTC | CASTTSNEQFF | once | TRBJ2-1 | 11 | . | TRBV2
TGTGCCATCAGGCAGGGGGCCGGGGAGCTGTTTTTT | CAIRQGAGELFF | few | TRBJ2-2 | 12 | TRBD1 | TRBV10-3
TGTGCCCCCAACGGGGGGCTCACAGATACGCAGTATTTT | CAPNGGLTDTQYF | . | TRBJ2-3 | 13 | . | TRBV7-9
TGTGCCAGCAACACCCAAGGACAGCCGAGGTACACTGAAGCTTTCTTT | CASNTQGQPRYTEAFF | . | TRBJ1-1 | 16 | . | TRBV28
TGTGCCATCAGTTCCTCCGGGACAGCGCAAGAGACCCAGTACTTC | CAISSSGTAQETQYF | few | TRBJ2-5 | 15 | TRBD1 | TRBV10-3
TGTGCCAGCAGTGCAAGGACTAGCGGGAACTACGAGCAGTACTTC | CASSARTSGNYEQYF | few | TRBJ2-7 | 15 | TRBD2 | TRBV2
TGCGCCAGCAGTAGGTTCGGGGGGAGTAATGAGCAGTTCTTC | CASSRFGGSNEQFF | few | TRBJ2-1 | 14 | TRBD2 | TRBV5-1
TGTGCCAGCAGCTTCGGGACTCACAGGGGTGGCGAGCAGTACTTC | CASSFGTHRGGEQYF | . | TRBJ2-7 | 15 | . | TRBV11-2
TGCAGCGTTGAAAGGCGGGGCGCCTCCTACGAGCAGTACTTC | CSVERRGASYEQYF | . | TRBJ2-7 | 14 | . | TRBV29-1
TGTGCCAGCAGCTATATGACTAGCGGGCCCTCTGCTACGCAGTATTTT | CASSYMTSGPSATQYF | . | TRBJ2-3 | 16 | TRBD2 | TRBV5-6
TGCGCCAGCAGCTTGGTTCCCGGGAACACCGGGGAGCTGTTTTTT | CASSLVPGNTGELFF | . | TRBJ2-2 | 15 | . | TRBV5-1
TGTGCCAGCAGTCCCCGACGGACAGTCGACGGGCTGTTTTTT | CASSPRRTVDGLFF | . | TRBJ1-4 | 14 | . | TRBV27
TGTGCCAGCCGCCGGCAGGGGGGACCCTACGAGCAGTACTTC | CASRRQGGPYEQYF | once | TRBJ2-7 | 14 | . | TRBV14
TGTGCCAGCAGCTTAGGAGGGACAGGGGTTGGCGAGCAGTACTTC | CASSLGGTGVGEQYF | . | TRBJ2-7 | 15 | TRBD1 | TRBV7-2
TGTGCCAGTAGTCCCAGGGGAGAGGAGCTGTTTTTT | CASSPRGEELFF | . | TRBJ2-2 | 12 | . | TRBV19
TGTGCCATCAGTGAGTTACAGAACACTGAAGCTTTCTTT | CAISELQNTEAFF | . | TRBJ1-1 | 13 | . | TRBV10-3
TGTGCCAGCAGCTTAGCCGGGGGGTGGCAAGAGACCCAGTACTTC | CASSLAGGWQETQYF | once | TRBJ2-5 | 15 | TRBD2 | TRBV7-6
TGCGCCAGCAGCTTAGTAGGGGGCCAAGATACGCAGTATTTT | CASSLVGGQDTQYF | . | TRBJ2-3 | 14 | TRBD1 | TRBV4-3
TGTGCCAGCGGCCGTAGCGGGGGAAGCGGAGATACGCAGTATTTT | CASGRSGGSGDTQYF | . | TRBJ2-3 | 15 | TRBD2 | TRBV6-5
TGTGCCAGCAGCTCGACTTGGCAGGGGCCCCAGCATTTT | CASSSTWQGPQHF | . | TRBJ1-5 | 13 | . | TRBV7-2
TGTGCCAGTAGTAACGGACAGGCCCTAGGTTTACGCTACGAGCAGTACTTC | CASSNGQALGLRYEQYF | . | TRBJ2-7 | 17 | TRBD1 | TRBV19
TGCGCCAGCAGTGAGTCCGGTGGAAACACCATATATTTT | CASSESGGNTIYF | . | TRBJ1-3 | 13 | . | TRBV10-1
TGTGCCACCCGGAGAGGGGGCGGGTACGAGCAGTACTTC | CATRRGGGYEQYF | . | TRBJ2-7 | 13 | TRBD1 | TRBV6-5
TGTGCCAGCAGCTTAGAGCGCCACGAGCAGTACTTC | CASSLERHEQYF | . | TRBJ2-7 | 12 | . | TRBV7-9
TGTGCCAGTAGAACTGCGCTTAACACCGGGGAGCTGTTTTTT | CASRTALNTGELFF | . | TRBJ2-2 | 14 | . | TRBV19
TGTGCCAGCAGTTCAACCGGGGAGTCCGGAGCTGAAGCTTTCTTT | CASSSTGESGAEAFF | . | TRBJ1-1 | 15 | . | TRBV13
TGTGCCAGCCGACTTGGACTAGCGGGGCGAGAGCAGTACTTC | CASRLGLAGREQYF | . | TRBJ2-7 | 14 | TRBD2 | TRBV2
TGCGCCAGCCGGTCCGGGACTACGGAAGAGACCCAGTACTTC | CASRSGTTEETQYF | once | TRBJ2-5 | 14 | TRBD2 | TRBV5-1
TGTGCCAGCAGCTTAGCGGGACAAAATGGGGAATACGAGCAGTACTTC | CASSLAGQNGEYEQYF | once | TRBJ2-7 | 16 | . | TRBV7-2
TGTGCCAGCAGGCCCCGGGCAACTAATGAAAAACTGTTTTTT | CASRPRATNEKLFF | . | TRBJ1-4 | 14 | . | TRBV28
TGTGCCAGCAGCTTAGGGGTGGGACTCGGCAATCAGCCCCAGCATTTT | CASSLGVGLGNQPQHF | . | TRBJ1-5 | 16 | . | TRBV7-2
TGTGCCAGCTCGCCCGTTGTGGCAGACTTACCCTACGAGCAGTACTTC | CASSPVVADLPYEQYF | . | TRBJ2-7 | 16 | . | TRBV18
TGTGCCAGCAGCGATTTACAGGGGGCGCGGTCCACCATATATTTT | CASSDLQGARSTIYF | few | TRBJ1-3 | 15 | TRBD1 | TRBV25-1
TGTGCCAGCAGCTACCCGGCTAGTTCAGATACGCAGTATTTT | CASSYPASSDTQYF | few | TRBJ2-3 | 14 | . | TRBV7-9
TGTGCCAGCAGCTTGAGGGCGGGGCACTTCTCCTACGAGCAGTACTTC | CASSLRAGHFSYEQYF | . | TRBJ2-7 | 16 | . | TRBV5-6
TGCGCCAGCAGCCAAGATGGAACAGGGGGCCAGCCCCAGCATTTT | CASSQDGTGGQPQHF | . | TRBJ1-5 | 15 | TRBD1 | TRBV4-3
TGTGCCACCAGCGAAACTAGGCATGAGCAGTTCTTC | CATSETRHEQFF | . | TRBJ2-1 | 12 | . | TRBV15
TGTGCCAGTGCCCGGGAGGGGTTTTCCTACAATGAGCAGTTCTTC | CASAREGFSYNEQFF | few | TRBJ2-1 | 15 | TRBD2 | TRBV19
TGTGCCAGCAGCGTAGGGACAGGGGGCTTCTCTGGCTACACCTTC | CASSVGTGGFSGYTF | . | TRBJ1-2 | 15 | TRBD1 | TRBV9
TGTGCCAGCAGCATAGACTACACTGAAGCTTTCTTT | CASSIDYTEAFF | few | TRBJ1-1 | 12 | . | TRBV7-9
TGTGCCAGCTCCGCGGGGCAGGGCCCCTACGAGCAGTACTTC | CASSAGQGPYEQYF | few | TRBJ2-7 | 14 | . | TRBV28
TGTGCCATCACGCGGGACGGCGGGGAGACCCAGTACTTC | CAITRDGGETQYF | few | TRBJ2-5 | 13 | . | TRBV10-3